This paragraph covers one TCR beta chain sequence. Its antigen is as yet unknown. This entry belongs to a study of identical twins. Findings and caveats of the study: With monozygotic twins, out-of-frame TCR alpha sharing exceeded what models estimated. Abundant beta clonotypes from cord blood had fewer insertions, unlike memory repertoires, which showed none.

Template switching, a step in the protocol, added a universal primer site, and cDNA carried unique molecular identifiers. In TCRdb, the 5' RACE reads were re-called with MiXCR into one record per CDR3 protein. The sample records 1.5 million to 2 million distinct CDR3 sequences, around 33% being singletons. Germline V CDR1 and CDR2: ENHRY, SYGVKD. The CDR3 sequence is 15 residues long. With 4 bases removed from V and 5 bases from J, the gap between germline ends came to 15 bases. This clonotype originated in a newborn girl in good health. Specimen: cord blood. This chain uses TRBV10-3 with TRBJ1-5; TRBD1 might be the D (6 bases). CDR3 DNA: TGTGCCATCAGTGCCCCGGACAGAGGGGATCAGCCCCAGCATTTT. Translation: CAISAPDRGDQPQHF.